The source of this TCR beta chain is a study of cytomegalovirus exposure and HLA in healthy donors (dated by TCRdb to the late 2010s). Some background on the complete study: An earlier analysis of 587 of the donors reported approximately 300 Gb of sequence data and around 110 million unique TCR beta sequences from 150 million to 200 million T cells. The number of typed donors differed by locus: about 629-630 for A, B, C, DRB1 and DQB1; approximately 530 for DQA1; some 590 for DPA1; and around 450 for DPB1. The study was designed to test whether signatures of past pathogen exposure could be identified by cataloging public T cell receptors. HLA typing covered class I and class II loci at four-digit resolution. Donor age, sex, ethnicity and CMV serostatus were collected together with the repertoire data. High-throughput TCR immunosequencing, statistical association of individual TCRs with disease status, and machine learning were combined to predict cytomegalovirus infection status. Among the roughly 390 genotyped donors, approximately 77% belonged to the genetic ancestry cluster associated with self-reported Caucasian donors. An early release covering roughly 600 HLA-typed donors comprised about 310 gigabases of sequencing data and approximately 85 million unique TCR sequences. Using immunosequencing, the study profiled T cell repertoires from roughly 650 subjects and related those repertoires to cytomegalovirus serostatus. Genome-wide SNP genotypes for about three fifths of the roughly 670 donors were used in a later genetic analysis, which treated that subset as a discovery cohort. Every repertoire in the discovery cohort had been generated on one and the same sequencing platform. A handful of DR-DQ haplotypes were handled as single units for association and clustering because linkage in the cohort was strong. Along with the roughly 610-subject first cohort, a separate validation cohort of over a hundred different subjects was used. An earlier analysis of approximately 580 of the donors used high-throughput TCR beta sequencing to judge whether each TCR beta V gene segment behaved as functional or pseudogenic. A later analysis re-analyzed previously published TCR beta repertoires from roughly 690 donors and added high-resolution HLA genotyping to study TCR occurrence patterns. Across 398 genotyped donors of the cohort, an average of about 240,000 unique TCR beta nucleotide sequences per donor were sequenced, and roughly 20% of those sequences were non-productive. In the later analysis, no new phenotypic data were used to find candidate immune exposures; instead, reliance was placed on TCR beta sequences and their occurrence across donors. The investigation overall reported the following: Some IMGT-functional V segments, including TRBV6-2 and TRBV6-3, could not be told apart with the 87-base-pair reads, so those segments were excluded. Correlated functional status among segregating V segments might be attributable to linkage disequilibrium, but an unknown experimental factor could not be ruled out. Because HLA typing was missing for some donors at each locus, association tests included only the typed subset. In a later analysis, TCR association rates were found to vary across HLA loci, with the most associated TCRs seen for DRB1 alleles and the fewest for HLA-C alleles. Specific HLA alleles were associated with 15,000 to 20,000 TCR beta sequences at a false discovery rate of 0.05 in a later analysis. The cohort was sequenced for TCR beta chains only, and without alpha or paired-chain data the features that could be detected were limited. In a later analysis, HLA-associated TCR beta chains were found to be more clonally expanded and to have lower generation probabilities than equally common non-associated chains. Assigning TCR associations to individual alleles was difficult when HLA alleles, especially DR and DQ, strongly co-occurred. Some 15 rarely observed V segments, including chromosome 9 orphons, were excluded from the earlier analysis of several hundred of the donors because counts were too low. In vitro tests confirmed that a few of the cytomegalovirus-associated TCR beta chains recognize cytomegalovirus antigens. In a later analysis, most CMV-associated TCR beta chains were found to appear HLA-restricted, with HLA associations seemingly driven largely by CMV exposure. A total of 150 to 200 TCR beta chains were listed by the study as associated with cytomegalovirus. The classifier was reported to diagnose cytomegalovirus status with high specificity and sensitivity in both the original and validation cohorts. While some public TCRs were present in many individuals, most TCR sequences turned up only very rarely across donors. A later analysis reported that several top co-occurrence clusters appeared linked to parvovirus B19, influenza, CMV and Epstein-Barr virus. In a later genetic analysis, fewer N-insertions in productive TCRs were reported among donors in an Asian-associated ancestry cluster than the approximately 630-donor mean. The sequencing pipeline was judged likely to have produced a cluster of highly shared sequence variants as a technical artifact. Roughly uniform sequencing depth across donors was assumed in presence/absence analyses, although this assumption may not hold. CMV serostatus was the only immune exposure information available for the cohort. According to the authors, the approach could potentially be generalized to other disease states and immunological phenotypes. An earlier analysis of around 600 of the donors showed that most TCR beta V segments appeared in productive rearrangements either about 90% or about 30% of the time, which broadly matched IMGT annotations. A further reported finding was that TCR beta sequences accurately predicted the HLA-A and HLA-B alleles for most subjects in the first cohort. An association between a missense DCLRE1C variant and V-gene and J-gene trimming of TCR beta chains was found in a later genetic analysis and replicated in an independent cohort.

There are 18 amino acids in the CDR3, from cysteine to phenylalanine inclusive. The sequence is cut down to CDR3 DNA, 54 bases in frame from base 1. CDR1 and CDR2 are drawn from the germline V gene: MGHRA, YSYEKL. V lost 0 bases and J lost 0 bases; the stretch between them is 17 bases long. The protocol used for the library was the immunoSEQ multiplex PCR assay. For the multiplex PCR, a mixture combining 60 forward primers for TCR Vbeta segments and 13 reverse primers for TCR Jbeta segments was used. A multiplex PCR assay on genomic DNA amplified the CDR3 region of rearranged TCR beta genes. The amplified TCR beta libraries were sequenced on the Illumina HiSeq System as 87-base-pair reads. The original methods were these. A later analysis tallied approximately 87 million unique TCR beta chains across the 700 or so repertoires, and some 10 million of those chains were shared by two or more donors. Raw reads were error-corrected and collapsed into unique sequences by a nearest-neighbor algorithm in which closely related sequences were merged to remove PCR and sequencing errors. CDR3 sequences were aligned to IMGT reference sequences to assign V, D and J gene segments. For a sequence to be retained, a match of at least six nucleotides was required to both a V gene segment and a J gene segment. Rearrangements were classified as productive when the CDR3 lacked stop codons and remained in frame with V and J, and all other rearrangements were classified as non-productive. CDR3 was defined by IMGT convention, running from the second conserved V-encoded cysteine to the conserved J-encoded phenylalanine. Sequences without an unambiguous match to a single V gene segment were excluded from the earlier analysis of a few hundred of the donors. In an earlier analysis of roughly 600 of the donors, a V segment was called functional when productive rearrangements were above 56.7%, and segregating when the standard deviation between donors exceeded 5%. To diagnose cytomegalovirus status from the catalog of TCR beta chain sequences, a statistical classification framework was built. A later analysis assigned V and J genes by comparing TCR nucleotide sequences with IMGT/GENE-DB human TR gene sequences. In a later analysis, CDR3 sequences and most-parsimonious VDJ recombination scenarios were assigned using the TCRdist pipeline. In a later analysis, every TCR beta chain was defined by the combination of its CDR3 amino acid sequence and its V-gene family, and reads without a unique V-gene family were dropped. To address suspected cross-contamination and a sequencing artifact, a later analysis removed several hundred highly shared, low-generation-probability nucleotide sequences. A later analysis calculated a clonal expansion index for each public chain from normalized within-repertoire ranks of inferred template counts. In a later analysis, generation probabilities were computed using a VDJ recombination model fitted to out-of-frame rearrangements, and the results were checked against IGoR. Hypergeometric tests were used in a later analysis to score TCR-TCR, TCR-HLA and TCR-CMV co-occurrence, with a repertoire-size bias correction applied to the TCR pairs. A later analysis estimated false discovery rates by permuting HLA or CMV assignments 20 times. In a later analysis, co-occurring TCRs were grouped using DBSCAN, and TCRdist sequence similarity was added for clustering within HLA-allele-positive subsets. Co-occurrence clustering excluded repertoires with fewer than 30,000 or more than 120,000 public chains, plus five with anomalous nucleotide sharing. TCRdb re-hosts the immuneACCESS table, in-frame sequences only. Its copies lack some clones; in the studies checked, an unresolved V gene accounts for under half of them, and the cause for the rest is not known. The V and J calls and clone size were taken over from that table, and D and trimming were inferred from the DNA. The sample yields around 80,000 clones; 62% were counted once. The ten largest make up 3.5% to 4.5% of the sample.

The cohort comprised under 700 healthy bone marrow donors. At the time of sampling, all cohort members were nominally healthy, though unrecorded immune exposures were likely present. The donor tested CMV seropositive, placing the donor among the 290 or so seropositive members of the cohort. A peripheral blood sample was provided by each donor, and peripheral blood mononuclear cells were used for TCR beta sequencing. The Qiagen DNeasy Blood Extraction Kit was used to extract genomic DNA from the blood cell samples. Comments on this clone: Its antigen remains undetermined. No base qualities exist here, and no much larger clone lies one base off it.

The TCR sequence derives from a male donor in good health and CMV-seropositive. The rearranged segments are TRBV4-1 and TRBJ2-5; TRBD2 is perhaps the D gene, given 7 matching bases. The source material was PBMCs. CDR3 reads: CASSQDPGRGLYQETQYF. The nucleotides are TGCGCCAGCAGCCAAGATCCCGGGCGGGGGCTGTACCAAGAGACCCAGTACTTC.